The 5 T cell receptor beta chains below all came from one sample that was sequenced in a study of blood T cell repertoires in COVID-19. Here immunoSEQ multiplex PCR was the method, and the copy in TCRdb shows in-frame clones only, minus some. The sample records 200,000 to 300,000 clones, around nine tenths being singletons. Sequenced input: peripheral blood. These receptor sequences come from a woman in her sixties or seventies with COVID-19, enrolled during active disease.

This clone was counted between two and nine times. CDR3 nucleotide sequence: TGTGCCAGCACCTGGACTAGCAAAGGCGAGCAGTACTTC. Its translation: CASTWTSKGEQYF. The chain couples TRBV12-3 or TRBV12-4 to TRBJ2-7; TRBD2 agrees at 8 bases. There are 13 residues in the CDR3. J was trimmed by 6 bases and V by 7 bases; bases with no gene match: 8.

In this sample, this clone turned up a few times. The V call is TRBV6-5, the J call TRBJ2-5; D uncertain. CDR1 is MNHEY, CDR2 SVGAGI, per germline. The CDR3 totals 13 residues. Trimming pared 7 bases from V and 1 base from J, leaving 10 bases between. The CDR3 reads CASTLTPQETQYF. Here the CDR3 DNA reads TGTGCCAGCACCCTGACACCCCAAGAGACCCAGTACTTC.

The rearrangement joins TRBV19 to TRBJ2-7, with 13 positions matching TRBD2. Trimming removed 4 bases from V and 2 bases from J; junction bases left unmatched: 2. Germline loops: CDR1 LNHDA, CDR2 SQIVND (reference sequence). The CDR3 totals 15 residues. The CDR3 here is CASSNGLAGAYEQYF. CDR3 in DNA: TGTGCCAGTAGTAACGGACTAGCGGGAGCCTACGAGCAGTACTTC. Together with reference TRBV19 and TRBJ2-7, the CDR3 gives the full variable domain: DGGITQSPKYLFRKEGQNVTLSCEQNLNHDAMYWYRQDPGQGLRLIYYSQIVNDFQKGDIAEGYSVSREKKESFPLTVTSAQKNPTAFYLCASSNGLAGAYEQYFGPGTRLTVT.

J is TRBJ2-7 and V is TRBV5-1; D remains ambiguous. CDR3 size: 14 residues. The V end lost 0 bases, the J end lost 4 bases, and 11 bases lay between the germline ends. Germline lookup yields CDR1 SGHRS and CDR2 YFSETQ. CDR3 protein: CASSLVAERYEQYF. The CDR3 DNA reads TGCGCCAGCAGCTTGGTGGCGGAACGGTACGAGCAGTACTTC.

The rearrangement uses TRBV20-1 and TRBJ2-1; no clear D. Trimming took off 3 bases at V and 6 bases at J, with 3 bases between the two ends. Germline V gives CDR1 DFQATT, CDR2 SNEGSKA (reference sequence). This CDR3 has 10 amino acids. The CDR3 nucleotides read TGCAGTGCTAGCCGCAATGAGCAGTTCTTC. It is translated as CSASRNEQFF.